The clone carrying this T cell receptor beta chain was counted only a few times. Its antigen is currently unknown. The data derive from a study of CD8 T cells in ankylosing spondylitis. Findings and caveats of the study: It appeared that ankylosing spondylitis blood was characterized by a TCR beta motif of 8 or 9 highly homologous variants.

Each CDR3 protein is one row after TCRdb ran MiXCR on the 5' RACE reads. The sample records approximately 440,000 distinct CDR3 sequences, 17% being singletons. The ends were cut back, 4 bases at V and 5 bases at J, with 34 bases in the middle. The germline CDR1 and CDR2 sequences are SGHRS and YFSETQ. The CDR3 is 20 residues long. The chain couples TRBV5-1 to TRBJ2-7; D is possibly TRBD1 or TRBD2 (5 bases each). The specimen sequenced was blood, either unsorted or a sorted T cell fraction (not recorded which). This clonotype was obtained from a male donor with ankylosing spondylitis. Here the CDR3 reads CASSPSPWTSRLGVLHEQYF. DNA of the CDR3: TGCGCCAGCAGCCCCTCGCCCTGGACATCTAGGCTCGGGGTCTTGCACGAGCAGTACTTC.